A selection of T cell receptor beta chains follows, all from one sample in a study of T-cell reconstitution after alpha-beta-depleted transplantation in children. TCRdb analysed the PCR reads with MiXCR anew, one entry per CDR3 protein. The table lists fewer than 550,000 distinct CDR3 sequences, about 11% of them singletons, with approximately 5% in the top ten. Source: PBMCs from the stem cell graft donor, taken from the stem cell graft. These receptors were taken from a human donor who donated a stem cell graft to a child with acute myeloid leukemia. CDR3s include the opening cysteine and the closing phenylalanine or tryptophan. D genes are given only for firm matches. The size entry is marked missing in some rows and otherwise reads once, few, many or a size class.

v_gene: TRBV29-1; j_gene: TRBJ1-2; abundance: -; d_gene: -; CDR3aa: CSVATGYYGYTF; CDR3nt: TGCAGCGTGGCCACAGGGTACTATGGCTACACCTTC
v_gene: TRBV9; j_gene: TRBJ2-1; abundance: few; d_gene: -; CDR3aa: CASSPMSDSYNEQFF; CDR3nt: TGTGCCAGCAGCCCCATGTCAGACTCCTACAATGAGCAGTTCTTC
v_gene: TRBV7-3; j_gene: TRBJ2-3; abundance: few; d_gene: TRBD1; CDR3aa: CASSLPSGGRGPDTQYF; CDR3nt: TGTGCCAGCAGCTTACCCTCAGGGGGCAGGGGCCCAGATACGCAGTATTTT
v_gene: TRBV20-1; j_gene: TRBJ2-1; abundance: -; d_gene: TRBD2; CDR3aa: CSAIDSGNSYNEQFF; CDR3nt: TGCAGTGCAATCGACAGCGGGAACTCCTACAATGAGCAGTTCTTC
v_gene: TRBV5-5; j_gene: TRBJ2-7; abundance: many; d_gene: -; CDR3aa: CASVLGREQYF; CDR3nt: TGTGCCAGCGTTCTAGGGCGCGAGCAGTACTTC
v_gene: TRBV29-1; j_gene: TRBJ2-7; abundance: few; d_gene: -; CDR3aa: CSVRGSAYEQYF; CDR3nt: TGCAGCGTTCGGGGCAGTGCCTACGAGCAGTACTTC
v_gene: TRBV2; j_gene: TRBJ1-1; abundance: -; d_gene: -; CDR3aa: CASAGERNTEAFF; CDR3nt: TGTGCCAGCGCAGGGGAGAGGAACACTGAAGCTTTCTTT
v_gene: TRBV6-1; j_gene: TRBJ1-3; abundance: few; d_gene: TRBD1; CDR3aa: CASSEIGTAGNTIYF; CDR3nt: TGTGCCAGCAGTGAGATCGGGACAGCTGGAAACACCATATATTTT
v_gene: TRBV5-1; j_gene: TRBJ2-1; abundance: few; d_gene: TRBD1; CDR3aa: CASSLRDRGRSEQFF; CDR3nt: TGCGCCAGCAGCCTGCGGGACAGGGGGCGAAGTGAGCAGTTCTTC
v_gene: TRBV9; j_gene: TRBJ1-4; abundance: many; d_gene: TRBD1; CDR3aa: CASSGGQAGSDEKLFF; CDR3nt: TGTGCCAGCAGCGGGGGACAGGCGGGCTCGGATGAAAAACTGTTTTTT
v_gene: TRBV25-1; j_gene: TRBJ1-5; abundance: few; d_gene: TRBD1; CDR3aa: CASSESVETGGNQPQHF; CDR3nt: TGTGCCAGCAGTGAATCGGTCGAGACAGGGGGCAATCAGCCCCAGCATTTT
v_gene: TRBV12-3/TRBV12-4; j_gene: TRBJ2-7; abundance: -; d_gene: -; CDR3aa: CASSHGQAYEQYF; CDR3nt: TGTGCCAGCAGCCATGGACAAGCCTACGAGCAGTACTTC
v_gene: TRBV7-3; j_gene: TRBJ2-3; abundance: -; d_gene: -; CDR3aa: CASSPGGAGGNTQYF; CDR3nt: TGTGCCAGCAGCCCCGGAGGGGCAGGGGGAAATACGCAGTATTTT
v_gene: TRBV9; j_gene: TRBJ2-2; abundance: few; d_gene: -; CDR3aa: CASSVAVGANTGELFF; CDR3nt: TGTGCCAGCAGCGTAGCGGTGGGGGCGAACACCGGGGAGCTGTTTTTT
v_gene: TRBV10-3; j_gene: TRBJ2-2; abundance: few; d_gene: -; CDR3aa: CAISERQDTGELFF; CDR3nt: TGTGCCATCAGTGAGAGACAGGACACCGGGGAGCTGTTTTTT
v_gene: TRBV18; j_gene: TRBJ2-1; abundance: few; d_gene: -; CDR3aa: CASSPDASSYNEQFF; CDR3nt: TGTGCCAGCTCACCAGACGCGAGCTCCTACAATGAGCAGTTCTTC
v_gene: TRBV12-3/TRBV12-4; j_gene: TRBJ1-1; abundance: -; d_gene: TRBD1; CDR3aa: CASSLGQPEAFF; CDR3nt: TGTGCCAGCAGTTTGGGACAGCCTGAAGCTTTCTTT
v_gene: TRBV7-8; j_gene: TRBJ1-2; abundance: -; d_gene: -; CDR3aa: CASSLAQGGGYTF; CDR3nt: TGTGCCAGCAGCTTAGCCCAGGGCGGTGGCTACACCTTC
v_gene: TRBV29-1; j_gene: TRBJ2-2; abundance: many; d_gene: -; CDR3aa: CSVGEPGMKSGELFF; CDR3nt: TGCAGCGTTGGCGAGCCGGGGATGAAATCCGGGGAGCTGTTTTTT
v_gene: TRBV12-3/TRBV12-4; j_gene: TRBJ2-2; abundance: -; d_gene: TRBD1; CDR3aa: CASRRTGLAGELFF; CDR3nt: TGTGCCAGCAGGCGGACAGGGTTGGCCGGGGAGCTGTTTTTT
v_gene: TRBV30; j_gene: TRBJ2-1; abundance: few; d_gene: TRBD2; CDR3aa: CAGTSGSGSYNEQFF; CDR3nt: TGTGCCGGGACTAGCGGGAGTGGGTCCTACAATGAGCAGTTCTTC
v_gene: TRBV7-2; j_gene: TRBJ2-7; abundance: few; d_gene: TRBD2; CDR3aa: CASSFSSGTYEQYF; CDR3nt: TGTGCCAGCAGCTTTTCTAGCGGGACTTACGAGCAGTACTTC
v_gene: TRBV5-1; j_gene: TRBJ1-2; abundance: -; d_gene: -; CDR3aa: CASSGRTYANYGYTF; CDR3nt: TGCGCCAGCAGCGGCAGAACCTACGCTAACTATGGCTACACCTTC
v_gene: TRBV11-2; j_gene: TRBJ2-6; abundance: -; d_gene: -; CDR3aa: CASSSRPVRGGGANVLTF; CDR3nt: TGTGCCAGCAGCTCACGACCCGTTCGTGGCGGTGGGGCCAACGTCCTGACTTTC
v_gene: TRBV4-1; j_gene: TRBJ1-4; abundance: many; d_gene: -; CDR3aa: CASSRLLATNEKLFF; CDR3nt: TGCGCCAGCAGCCGTTTGCTTGCAACTAATGAAAAACTGTTTTTT
v_gene: TRBV6-5; j_gene: TRBJ2-2; abundance: few; d_gene: -; CDR3aa: CASSYSNRVAGELFF; CDR3nt: TGTGCCAGCAGTTACTCGAACAGGGTGGCCGGGGAGCTGTTTTTT
v_gene: TRBV14; j_gene: TRBJ2-7; abundance: -; d_gene: TRBD1; CDR3aa: CASSRWDRQYEQYF; CDR3nt: TGTGCCAGCAGCCGATGGGACAGGCAATACGAGCAGTACTTC
v_gene: TRBV6-1; j_gene: TRBJ2-5; abundance: -; d_gene: -; CDR3aa: CASSPDGLFTETQYF; CDR3nt: TGTGCCAGCAGTCCTGACGGGCTGTTCACCGAGACCCAGTACTTC
v_gene: TRBV3-1; j_gene: TRBJ2-1; abundance: -; d_gene: -; CDR3aa: CASSQGDPARQFF; CDR3nt: TGTGCCAGCAGCCAGGGGGACCCCGCCAGGCAGTTCTTC
v_gene: TRBV7-2; j_gene: TRBJ1-5; abundance: -; d_gene: -; CDR3aa: CASSFLGSNQPQHF; CDR3nt: TGTGCCAGCAGCTTTCTGGGAAGCAATCAGCCCCAGCATTTT
v_gene: TRBV6-2/TRBV6-3; j_gene: TRBJ2-7; abundance: few; d_gene: TRBD2; CDR3aa: CASRRTSGGVYEQYF; CDR3nt: TGTGCCAGCAGAAGGACTAGCGGGGGGGTCTACGAGCAGTACTTC
v_gene: TRBV3-1; j_gene: TRBJ2-5; abundance: -; d_gene: -; CDR3aa: CASSQGAGRSQETQYF; CDR3nt: TGTGCCAGCAGCCAGGGGGCCGGCAGGTCCCAAGAGACCCAGTACTTC
v_gene: TRBV7-4; j_gene: TRBJ1-5; abundance: few; d_gene: -; CDR3aa: CASSQGPNNQPQHF; CDR3nt: TGTGCCAGCAGCCAGGGACCGAACAATCAGCCCCAGCATTTT
v_gene: TRBV5-1; j_gene: TRBJ2-5; abundance: few; d_gene: -; CDR3aa: CASSPTPAGETQYF; CDR3nt: TGCGCCAGCAGCCCTACCCCGGCCGGGGAGACCCAGTACTTC
v_gene: TRBV20-1; j_gene: TRBJ2-5; abundance: few; d_gene: TRBD2; CDR3aa: CSASRGGGGRGQETQYF; CDR3nt: TGCAGTGCTAGTCGCGGGGGTGGCGGGAGGGGGCAAGAGACCCAGTACTTC